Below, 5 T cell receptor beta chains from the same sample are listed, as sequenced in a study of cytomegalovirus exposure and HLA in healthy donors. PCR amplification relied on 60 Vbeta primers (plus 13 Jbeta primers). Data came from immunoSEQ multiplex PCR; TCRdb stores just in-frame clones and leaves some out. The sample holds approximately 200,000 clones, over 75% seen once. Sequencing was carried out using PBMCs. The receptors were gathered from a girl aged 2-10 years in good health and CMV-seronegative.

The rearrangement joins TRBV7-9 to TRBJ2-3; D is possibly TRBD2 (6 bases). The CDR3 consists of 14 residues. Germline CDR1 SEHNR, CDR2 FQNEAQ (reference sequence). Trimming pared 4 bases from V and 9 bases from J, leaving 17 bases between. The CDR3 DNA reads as TGTGCCAGCAGCTCATTCAAGGGACTTGTAACGCAGTATTTT. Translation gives CASSSFKGLVTQYF.

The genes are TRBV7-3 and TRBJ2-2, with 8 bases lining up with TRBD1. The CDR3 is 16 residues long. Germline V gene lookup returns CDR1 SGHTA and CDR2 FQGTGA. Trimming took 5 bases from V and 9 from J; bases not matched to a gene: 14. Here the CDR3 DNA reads TGTGCCAGCAGCAGTATTTCCGGGACAGGCGGAAGGGAGCTGTTTTTT. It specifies CASSSISGTGGRELFF.

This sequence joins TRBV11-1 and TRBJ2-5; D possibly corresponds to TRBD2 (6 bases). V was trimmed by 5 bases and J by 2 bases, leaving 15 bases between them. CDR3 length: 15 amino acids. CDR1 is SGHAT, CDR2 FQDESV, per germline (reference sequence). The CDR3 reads CASSDPPAGQETQYF. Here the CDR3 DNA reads TGTGCCAGCAGCGACCCCCCGGCGGGGCAAGAGACCCAGTACTTC.

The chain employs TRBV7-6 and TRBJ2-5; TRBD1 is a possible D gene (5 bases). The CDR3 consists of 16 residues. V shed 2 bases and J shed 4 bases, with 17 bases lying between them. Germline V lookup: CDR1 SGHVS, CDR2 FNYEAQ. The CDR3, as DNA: TGTGCCAGCAGCTTATCAGGGATCGGGTCCCTAGAGACCCAGTACTTC. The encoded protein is CASSLSGIGSLETQYF.

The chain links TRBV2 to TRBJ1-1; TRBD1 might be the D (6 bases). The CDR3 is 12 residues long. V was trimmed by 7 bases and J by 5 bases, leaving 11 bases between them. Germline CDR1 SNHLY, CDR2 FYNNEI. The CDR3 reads CASIIGGTEAFF. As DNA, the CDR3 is TGTGCCAGCATAATAGGGGGAACTGAAGCTTTCTTT.